A single sample is the source of the 17 T cell receptor beta chains below, sequenced in a study of shared T cell receptors in the human thymus. Sequencing was performed with immunoSEQ multiplex PCR; in TCRdb, only in-frame clones are kept and a portion is missing. The repertoire holds 540,000 or so clones, 75% to 80% seen once, with 0.013% in the top ten. The data also belong to a second study, concerning human thymus T cells.

The specimen was thymocytes. These receptors were obtained from a boy under two years old with a congenital heart defect.

A note on this clone: This sample also contains other DNA sequences that code for the same CDR3. The V and J genes are TRBV5-6 and TRBJ2-7, with TRBD2 matching over 12 bases. Per the germline V gene, CDR1 is SGHDT and CDR2 is YYEEEE. The V segment lost 5 bases and the J segment 4 bases; nucleotides outside the gene matches: 4. CDR3 length: 14 residues. CDR3 bases: TGTGCCAGCAGTCCGACTAGCGGGAGTTACGAGCAGTACTTC. Protein sequence: CASSPTSGSYEQYF.

This chain uses TRBV10-3 with TRBJ1-5; TRBD1 is a possible D gene (5 bases). V was trimmed by 1 base and J by 3 bases, leaving 10 bases between them. The CDR3 sequence is 15 residues long. Germline assignment: CDR1 ENHRY and CDR2 SYGVKD. The chain's CDR3 is CAISEWGVDNQPQHF. The DNA for the CDR3 is TGTGCCATCAGTGAGTGGGGGGTTGACAATCAGCCCCAGCATTTT.

As regards this clone: At one of its ends the junction is not consistent with the germline gene, which may arise from a read error. The chain is built from TRBV19 and TRBJ2-7; 11 nucleotides align to TRBD2. Germline CDR1 LNHDA, CDR2 SQIVND (reference sequence). The CDR3 sequence is 20 residues long. CDR3 nucleotides: TGTGCCAGTAGTTCCCCCTATCCGGGACTAGCGGACAACGCCTCCCACGAGCAGTACTTC. The encoded protein is CASSSPYPGLADNASHEQYF. Looking up the rest from reference TRBV19 and TRBJ2-7 gives the full variable domain: DGGITQSPKYLFRKEGQNVTLSCEQNLNHDAMYWYRQDPGQGLRLIYYSQIVNDFQKGDIAEGYSVSREKKESFPLTVTSAQKNPTAFYLCASSSPYPGLADNASHEQYFGPGTRLTVT.

The chain has TRBV11-2 and TRBJ2-7, with 9 bases fitting TRBD2. The germline V gene has CDR1 SGHAT and CDR2 FQNNGV. V gave up 1 base and J gave up 0 bases; unmatched junction bases: 4. The CDR3 extends over 16 amino acids. The DNA for the CDR3 is TGTGCCAGCAGCTTAGCCGGGACTAGCAGCTCCTACGAGCAGTACTTC. This codes for CASSLAGTSSSYEQYF.

The chain links TRBV28 to TRBJ2-5, with TRBD1 matching over 11 bases. The germline gives CDR1 MDHEN, CDR2 SYDVKM. The CDR3 runs to 16 residues. With V trimmed by 4 bases and J by 5 bases, 9 bases remained unmatched. The CDR3 is CASSSEDRGRRETQYF. The CDR3 DNA is TGTGCCAGCAGTTCGGAGGACAGGGGGCGCCGGGAGACCCAGTACTTC.

Only a few counts were recorded for this clone. This chain uses TRBV7-8 with TRBJ2-7, with TRBD2 matching over 13 bases. The V segment lost 5 bases and the J segment 1 base; nucleotides outside the gene matches: 14. CDR1 is SGHVS, CDR2 FQNEAQ, per germline. The CDR3 has 19 amino acids. The CDR3 here is CASSPRTSGRAVRSYEQYF. CDR3 nucleotide sequence: TGTGCCAGCAGCCCCCGGACTAGCGGGAGAGCGGTTCGGTCCTACGAGCAGTACTTC.

As regards this clone: Different DNA sequences within this sample yield the same CDR3. This sequence joins TRBV7-2 and TRBJ2-5; the D is unclear. The germline CDR1 and CDR2 sequences are SGHTA and FQGNSA. This CDR3 spans 13 amino acids. The germline V and J ends were trimmed by 1 base and 5 bases, with 8 bases remaining between them. CDR3 sequence reads: CASSLGGQETQYF. The CDR3, as DNA: TGTGCCAGCAGCTTAGGTGGGCAGGAGACCCAGTACTTC.

The V gene is TRBV27, the J gene TRBJ2-3, with D unresolved. The germline V and J ends were trimmed by 2 bases and 4 bases, with 13 bases remaining between them. The CDR3 is 15 amino acids. Germline CDR1 is MNHEY and CDR2 is SMNVEV (reference sequence). CDR3 DNA: TGTGCCAGCAGTTTAAGGAAGATGAGCGCAGATACGCAGTATTTT. Its protein product is CASSLRKMSADTQYF.

The V and J genes are TRBV7-3 and TRBJ2-5; no clear D gene. The germline V gene encodes CDR1 SGHTA and CDR2 FQGTGA. The length of the CDR3 is 14 residues. Trimming removed 5 bases at V and 1 base at J, with 11 bases between. As DNA, the CDR3 is TGTGCCAGCAGCCCCTCCGGGTCCCAAGAGACCCAGTACTTC. Protein product: CASSPSGSQETQYF.

The V gene is TRBV10-3, the J gene TRBJ1-1; D possibly corresponds to TRBD1 (6 bases). Germline V gene lookup returns CDR1 ENHRY and CDR2 SYGVKD. The V end was cut by 9 bases, the J end by 4 bases, with 15 bases between. The CDR3 covers 13 residues. The CDR3 DNA reads as TGTGCCATGACGACAGGAAAGGGCACTGAAGCTTTCTTT. Its translation is CAMTTGKGTEAFF.

V and J are TRBV30 and TRBJ2-2; TRBD2 is a possible D gene (6 bases). The CDR3 length is 15 residues. CDR1 and CDR2 (germline): GTSNPN, SVGIG (reference sequence). The V and J ends lost 0 bases and 1 base respectively, with 9 bases between them. The CDR3: CAWSVRGRNTGELFF. CDR3 in DNA: TGTGCCTGGAGTGTACGGGGGAGGAACACCGGGGAGCTGTTTTTT. Full variable domain (remainder filled in from reference TRBV30 and TRBJ2-2): SQTIHQWPATLVQPVGSPLSLECTVEGTSNPNLYWYRQAAGRGLQLLFYSVGIGQISSEVPQNLSASRPQDRQFILSSKKLLLSDSGFYLCAWSVRGRNTGELFFGEGSRLTVL.

The chain uses TRBV6-6 and TRBJ1-5; TRBD1 might be the D (6 bases). Trimming took 6 bases from V and 4 from J, leaving 19 bases between them. The germline gives CDR1 MNHNY, CDR2 SVGAGI (reference sequence). The CDR3 is 16 residues long. The CDR3, as DNA: TGTGCCAGCAGACTCTGGGGACATCTGGGGAATCAGCCCCAGCATTTT. Translating gives CASRLWGHLGNQPQHF.

The gene calls are TRBV10-3 and TRBJ2-4, with TRBD1 as a possible D gene (6 bases). Germline assignment: CDR1 ENHRY and CDR2 SYGVKD. The CDR3 has 17 residues. The germline V and J ends were trimmed by 10 bases and 0 bases, with 22 bases remaining between them. Here the CDR3 reads CATSGHRDKEAKNIQYF. The DNA of the CDR3 is TGTGCCACATCAGGACACCGGGACAAGGAAGCCAAAAACATTCAGTACTTC.

The chain links TRBV30 to TRBJ1-3; D is unresolved. The CDR3 runs to 14 residues. Germline CDR1 reads GTSNPN; CDR2 reads SVGIG (reference sequence). With 3 bases removed from V and 0 bases from J, the gap between germline ends came to 9 bases. The CDR3 DNA follows: TGTGCCTGGAGCAGTGGGAGCTCTGGAAACACCATATATTTT. Protein sequence: CAWSSGSSGNTIYF.

The chain combines TRBV9 with TRBJ1-2; 8 bases fit TRBD1. The CDR3 has 19 residues. V trimming: 1 base; J trimming: 1 base; junction bases outside the gene matches: 15. CDR1 is SGDLS, CDR2 YYNGEE, per germline. CDR3 sequence (DNA): TGTGCCAGCAGCGTACACTCGGCCCCTACAGGGGGACTTAACTATGGCTACACCTTC. Protein product: CASSVHSAPTGGLNYGYTF.

The chain links TRBV6-1 to TRBJ1-4; a possible D gene is TRBD1 (5 bases). CDR1 and CDR2 (germline): MNHNS, SASEGT. The CDR3 is made up of 14 amino acids. Trimming left V 6 bases short and J 4 bases short, with 12 bases between. CDR3 in amino acids: CASRKTGNNEKLFF. The CDR3 bases are TGTGCCAGCAGGAAAACAGGAAATAATGAAAAACTGTTTTTT.

V usage is TRBV6-5 and J usage is TRBJ1-3; 7 nucleotides line up with TRBD1. Per germline, CDR1 MNHEY and CDR2 SVGAGI. The V segment lost 5 bases and the J segment 4 bases; nucleotides outside the gene matches: 5. The CDR3 has 14 amino acids. The CDR3 loop reads CASSRDRKGNTIYF. CDR3 DNA: TGTGCCAGCAGTCGGGACAGAAAAGGAAACACCATATATTTT.